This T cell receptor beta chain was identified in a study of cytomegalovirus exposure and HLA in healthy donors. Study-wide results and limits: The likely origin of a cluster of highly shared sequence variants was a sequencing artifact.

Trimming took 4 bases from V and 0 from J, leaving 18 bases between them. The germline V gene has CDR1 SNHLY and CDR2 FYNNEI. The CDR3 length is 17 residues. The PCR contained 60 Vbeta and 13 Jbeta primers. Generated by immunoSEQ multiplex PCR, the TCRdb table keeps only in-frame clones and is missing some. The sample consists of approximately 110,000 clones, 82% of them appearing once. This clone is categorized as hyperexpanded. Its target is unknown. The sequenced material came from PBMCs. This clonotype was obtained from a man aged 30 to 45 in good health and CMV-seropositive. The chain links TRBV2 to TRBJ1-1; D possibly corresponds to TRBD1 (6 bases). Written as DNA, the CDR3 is TGTGCCAGCAGTGGGACAGCAACAATTACTATGAACACTGAAGCTTTCTTT. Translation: CASSGTATITMNTEAFF.